This T cell receptor (beta chain) was retrieved from a study of shared clonotypes between healthy human individuals. Trimming at V came to 5 bases and at J to 0 bases, leaving 6 bases not matched to a gene. Germline CDR1 reads ENHRY; CDR2 reads SYGVKD. This CDR3 comprises 18 residues. Measured with immunoSEQ multiplex PCR; TCRdb has only the in-frame clones, and not every one. Of 2.5 million or so clones in the sample, around 94% were seen once. For this clone: The antigen is undetermined.

Study conclusions and caveats: Generation probabilities of non-shared clonotypes were lower (relative to those shared by all four donors). How much donors shared clonotypes was expected to be affected by sequencing depth.

V and J are TRBV10-3 and TRBJ2-6; 11 nucleotides agree with TRBD2. The source material was naive CD4+ T cells sorted from blood. Subset noted: CD45RA+ positively selected. The receptor comes from a man younger than 35 in good health. This CDR3 reads CAISPGTSGFSGANVLTF. The CDR3, as DNA: TGTGCCATCAGTCCCGGGACTAGCGGATTCTCTGGGGCCAACGTCCTGACTTTC.